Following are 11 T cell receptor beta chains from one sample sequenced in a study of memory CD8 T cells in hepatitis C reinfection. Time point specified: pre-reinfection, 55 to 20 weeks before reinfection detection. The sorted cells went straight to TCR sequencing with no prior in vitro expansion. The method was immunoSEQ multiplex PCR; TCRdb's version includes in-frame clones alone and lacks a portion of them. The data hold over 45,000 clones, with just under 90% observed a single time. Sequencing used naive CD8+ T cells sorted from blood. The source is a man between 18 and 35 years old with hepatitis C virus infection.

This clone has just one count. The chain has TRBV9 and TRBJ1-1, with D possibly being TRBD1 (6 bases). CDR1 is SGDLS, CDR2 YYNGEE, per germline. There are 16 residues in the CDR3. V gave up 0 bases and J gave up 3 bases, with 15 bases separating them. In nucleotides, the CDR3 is TGTGCCAGCAGCGTAGGCCCGGGGGGGGCCTACACTGAAGCTTTCTTT. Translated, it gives CASSVGPGGAYTEAFF.

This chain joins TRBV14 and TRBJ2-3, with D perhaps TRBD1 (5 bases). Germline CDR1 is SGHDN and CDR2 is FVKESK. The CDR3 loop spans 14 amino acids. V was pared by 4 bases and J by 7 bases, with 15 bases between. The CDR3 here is CASSPSTELHTQYF. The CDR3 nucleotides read TGTGCCAGCAGCCCCTCGACAGAGCTTCATACGCAGTATTTT.

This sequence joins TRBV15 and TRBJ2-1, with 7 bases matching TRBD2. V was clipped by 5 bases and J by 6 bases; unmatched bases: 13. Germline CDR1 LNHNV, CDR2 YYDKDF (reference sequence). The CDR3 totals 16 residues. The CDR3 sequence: CATSPGRLADLNEQFF. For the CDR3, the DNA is TGTGCCACCAGCCCTGGGAGGCTAGCGGACCTCAATGAGCAGTTCTTC.

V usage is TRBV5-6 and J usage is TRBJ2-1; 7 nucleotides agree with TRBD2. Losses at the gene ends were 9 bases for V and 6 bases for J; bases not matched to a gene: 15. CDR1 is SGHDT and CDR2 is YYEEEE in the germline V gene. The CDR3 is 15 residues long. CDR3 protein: CATIRAGESGNEQFF. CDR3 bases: TGTGCCACCATAAGGGCGGGAGAAAGTGGCAATGAGCAGTTCTTC.

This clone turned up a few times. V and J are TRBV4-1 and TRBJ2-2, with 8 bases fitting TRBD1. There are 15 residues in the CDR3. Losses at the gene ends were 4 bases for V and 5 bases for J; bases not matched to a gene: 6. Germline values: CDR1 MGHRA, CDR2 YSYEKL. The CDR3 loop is CASSRTTGVTGELFF. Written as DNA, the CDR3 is TGCGCCAGCAGCCGAACGACAGGGGTTACCGGGGAGCTGTTTTTT.

The chain's CDR3 is CASSEGGGNQPQHF. The CDR3 DNA is TGTGCCAGCAGCGAGGGTGGAGGGAATCAGCCCCAGCATTTT. V and J are TRBV7-9 and TRBJ1-5; no reliable D call. This CDR3 has 14 residues. V was trimmed by 5 bases and J by 4 bases, leaving 12 bases between them. Germline CDR1 is SEHNR and CDR2 is FQNEAQ (reference sequence).

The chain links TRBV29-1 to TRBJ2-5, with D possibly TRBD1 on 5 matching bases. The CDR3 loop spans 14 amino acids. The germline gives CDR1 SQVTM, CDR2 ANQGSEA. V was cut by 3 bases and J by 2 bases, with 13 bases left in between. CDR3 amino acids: CSVDMGRDQETQYF. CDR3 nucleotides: TGCAGCGTTGACATGGGCAGGGATCAAGAGACCCAGTACTTC.

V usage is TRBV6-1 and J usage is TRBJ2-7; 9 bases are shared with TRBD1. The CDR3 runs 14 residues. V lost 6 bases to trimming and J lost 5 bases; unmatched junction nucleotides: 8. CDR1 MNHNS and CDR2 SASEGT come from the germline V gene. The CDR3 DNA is TGTGCCAGCAGCTCCGGGACAGGGCTAAACGAGCAGTACGTC. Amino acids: CASSSGTGLNEQYV.

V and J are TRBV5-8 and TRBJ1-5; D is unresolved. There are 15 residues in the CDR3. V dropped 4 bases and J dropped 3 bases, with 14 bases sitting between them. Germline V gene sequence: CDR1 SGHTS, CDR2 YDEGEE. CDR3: CASSHPRENNQPQHF. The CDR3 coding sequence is TGTGCCAGCAGCCACCCCCGGGAGAACAATCAGCCCCAGCATTTT. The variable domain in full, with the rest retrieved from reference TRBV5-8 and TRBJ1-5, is EAGVTQSPTHLIKTRGQQATLRCSPISGHTSVYWYQQALGLGLQFLLWYDEGEERNRGNFPPRFSGRQFPNYSSELNVNALELEDSALYLCASSHPRENNQPQHFGDGTRLSIL.

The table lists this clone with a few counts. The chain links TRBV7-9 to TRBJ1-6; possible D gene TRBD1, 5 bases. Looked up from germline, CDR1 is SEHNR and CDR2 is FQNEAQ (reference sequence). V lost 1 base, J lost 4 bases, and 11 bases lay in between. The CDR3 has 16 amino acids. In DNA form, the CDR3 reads TGTGCCAGCAGCTTAGAGCAGACAGCTTATAATTCACCCCTCCACTTT. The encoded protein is CASSLEQTAYNSPLHF.

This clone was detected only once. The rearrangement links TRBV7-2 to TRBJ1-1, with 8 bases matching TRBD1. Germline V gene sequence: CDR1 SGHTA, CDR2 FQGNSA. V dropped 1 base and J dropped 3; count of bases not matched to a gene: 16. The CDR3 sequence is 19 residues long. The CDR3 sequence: CASSLVQKQGEGPYTEAFF. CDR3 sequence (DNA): TGTGCCAGCAGCTTAGTCCAAAAACAGGGGGAAGGTCCCTACACTGAAGCTTTCTTT.